Below, 23 T cell receptor beta chains from the same sample are listed, as sequenced in a study of blood T cells in healthy people across ages. The authors ran a second PCR of 7 to 11 cycles using a sample-barcoded 5' primer and a J-beta primer mix. TCRdb reprocessed the 5' RACE reads with MiXCR, giving one entry per CDR3 protein. The sample includes hundreds of thousands of distinct CDR3 sequences, about 27% seen only once; the top ten take approximately 3.6%. In addition, the sample was reused for a study of T cells of mothers and their children.

Sequenced sample: blood. All receptors derive from a boy aged 2-15 years in good health.

V and J are TRBV5-1 and TRBJ2-5; D unclear. The J call may be incorrect, as the DNA end agrees better with TRBJ2-1. The CDR3 consists of 13 residues. Germline CDR1 reads SGHRS; CDR2 reads YFSETQ. CDR3 sequence (DNA): TGCGCCACCTCCCCTTTGGTGGGCGATGAGCAGTTCTTC. Translating it yields CATSPLVGDEQFF.

This clonotype was recorded a few times. One junction end does not reproduce the germline sequence, and a read error may be involved. V is TRBV10-3 and J is TRBJ2-6, with 8 bases lining up with TRBD1. CDR3 length equals 15 residues. The germline gives CDR1 ENHRY, CDR2 SYGVKD. DNA of the CDR3: TGTGCCACCAGTGGGATGGACAGGGTAGCCAACGTCCTGACTTTC. This encodes CATSGMDRVANVLTF.

This chain connects TRBV3-1 to TRBJ1-2; D gene unclear. V was cut by 1 base and J by 8 bases, with 11 bases left in between. Germline V gene sequence: CDR1 LGHDT, CDR2 YNNKEL (reference sequence). There are 13 residues in the CDR3. The CDR3, as DNA: TGTGCCAGCAGCCAAGTTGCAGATCACGGCTACACCTTC. This translates into CASSQVADHGYTF.

This clonotype was recorded a few times. This sequence joins TRBV5-1 and TRBJ2-3, with 10 bases lining up with TRBD2. The germline gives CDR1 SGHRS, CDR2 YFSETQ. V dropped 5 bases and J dropped 3; count of bases not matched to a gene: 6. The CDR3 spans 15 residues. The CDR3: CASSEEREGTDTQYF. The CDR3 DNA reads as TGCGCCAGCAGTGAGGAGCGGGAGGGGACAGATACGCAGTATTTT.

CDR3 sequence (DNA): TGTGCCAGCAGCTTAGTTGTTAGGGGTGCGGATGAGCAGTTCTTC. As protein: CASSLVVRGADEQFF. The chain links TRBV7-2 to TRBJ2-1; D may be TRBD1 (5 bases). Germline V CDR1 and CDR2: SGHTA, FQGNSA. The CDR3 consists of 15 residues. V was clipped by 1 base and J by 8 bases, with 15 bases between them. The variable domain in full, with the rest retrieved from reference TRBV7-2 and TRBJ2-1, is GAGVSQSPSNKVTEKGKDVELRCDPISGHTALYWYRQSLGQGLEFLIYFQGNSAPDKSGLPSDRFSAERTGGSVSTLTIQRTQQEDSAVYLCASSLVVRGADEQFFGPGTRLTVL.

This CDR3 is CSARVAGQETQYF. The DNA for the CDR3 is TGCAGTGCTAGAGTGGCAGGGCAAGAGACCCAGTACTTC. V and J are TRBV20-1 and TRBJ2-5; TRBD1 is a possible D gene (5 bases). Trimming took 1 base from V and 2 from J, leaving 8 bases between them. CDR1 is DFQATT, CDR2 SNEGSKA, per germline (reference sequence). The CDR3 totals 13 residues.

The table lists this clonotype with a few counts. The chain couples TRBV20-1 to TRBJ2-1, with 7 bases fitting TRBD2. Near its end, the DNA agrees better with TRBJ2-5, so the J call may be wrong. Germline CDR1 and CDR2: DFQATT and SNEGSKA (reference sequence). The CDR3 is 14 residues long. The CDR3 here is CSARRGIGEETQYF. The CDR3 DNA sequence: TGCAGTGCTAGGCGGGGGATAGGTGAAGAGACCCAGTACTTC.

This clonotype was recorded a few times. V usage is TRBV9 and J usage is TRBJ1-2; 10 nucleotides agree with TRBD1. This CDR3 has 14 residues. Germline V CDR1 and CDR2: SGDLS, YYNGEE. V dropped 7 bases and J dropped 3; count of bases not matched to a gene: 6. Written as DNA, the CDR3 is TGTGCCAGCGGCTTTGGGACAGGGGACTATGGCTACACCTTC. It encodes CASGFGTGDYGYTF.

About this clonotype: The junction differs from germline at one of its ends, possibly a read error. The V and J genes are TRBV11-2 and TRBJ1-1; a weak D match, TRBD1 (5 bases). CDR1 is SGHAT, CDR2 FQNNGV, per germline. The CDR3 has 18 amino acids. This chain's CDR3 is CAGSLAPPGRAVDTEAFF. The CDR3 DNA reads TGTGCCGGCAGCTTAGCCCCACCTGGCAGGGCGGTGGACACTGAAGCTTTCTTT.

This chain links TRBV29-1 with TRBJ2-6; tentatively, D is TRBD1 or TRBD2 (5 bases each). Germline V lookup: CDR1 SQVTM, CDR2 ANQGSEA. The V end lost 4 bases, the J end lost 4 bases, and 14 bases lay between the germline ends. This CDR3 has 15 residues. In DNA form, the CDR3 reads TGCAGCGTTGCGGGGCAAGGGAACGGGGCCAACGTCCTGACTTTC. It specifies CSVAGQGNGANVLTF. Full variable domain (outside the CDR3, taken from reference TRBV29-1 and TRBJ2-6): SAVISQKPSRDICQRGTSLTIQCQVDSQVTMMFWYRQQPGQSLTLIATANQGSEATYESGFVIDKFPISRPNLTFSTLTVSNMSPEDSSIYLCSVAGQGNGANVLTFGAGSRLTVL.

This rearrangement joins TRBV6-1 to TRBJ2-1; 7 bases agree with TRBD2. CDR1 is MNHNS and CDR2 is SASEGT in the germline V gene. V was clipped by 10 bases and J by 6 bases; unmatched bases: 6. The CDR3 covers 12 residues. The CDR3 nucleotides read TGTGCCATCCAACTAGCGATCAATGAGCAGTTCTTC. As protein: CAIQLAINEQFF.

This clonotype has just a few counts. The chain recombines TRBV27 with TRBJ2-6; tentative D call: TRBD1 (6 bases). CDR1 is MNHEY, CDR2 SMNVEV, per germline (reference sequence). This CDR3 is built from 16 residues. V lost 5 bases and J 1 base, leaving 12 bases between the germline ends. CDR3 nucleotides: TGTGCCAGCAGTAGACAACAGGGATCTGGGGCCAACGTCCTGACTTTC. Encoded protein: CASSRQQGSGANVLTF.

The chain couples TRBV25-1 to TRBJ2-7, with TRBD1 identical over 8 bases. J was trimmed by 2 bases and V by 2 bases; bases with no gene match: 5. This CDR3 has 15 amino acids. Germline CDR1 and CDR2: MGHDK and SYGVNS. The CDR3 DNA sequence: TGTGCCAGCAGTGAAGGGGGGACAGGAGCCTACGAGCAGTACTTC. It is translated as CASSEGGTGAYEQYF.

The J gene is TRBJ2-4, the V gene TRBV20-1; 9 bases are a match to TRBD2. V shed 7 bases and J 0 bases; nucleotides not matched to a gene: 13. Germline lookup yields CDR1 DFQATT and CDR2 SNEGSKA (reference sequence). The CDR3 totals 17 residues. The CDR3 nucleotides read TGCAGTGTTTTTAGGGCTAGCGGGACCGTAGCCAAAAACATTCAGTACTTC. Residues: CSVFRASGTVAKNIQYF.

The chain employs TRBV5-6 and TRBJ2-1, with D possibly being TRBD2 (5 bases). CDR3 length: 14 residues. Germline V gene data show CDR1 as SGHDT and CDR2 as YYEEEE. The germline V and J ends were trimmed by 1 base and 6 bases, with 11 bases remaining between them. In DNA, the CDR3 is TGTGCCAGCAGCTTGACTAGGCCAAGCAATGAGCAGTTCTTC. Translating it yields CASSLTRPSNEQFF.

The chain carries TRBV25-1 and TRBJ1-6, with 8 bases fitting TRBD1. V lost 7 bases to trimming and J lost 7 bases; unmatched junction nucleotides: 9. The germline V gene has CDR1 MGHDK and CDR2 SYGVNS. This CDR3 has 15 amino acids. The CDR3 DNA reads as TGTGCCAGCACCGTGACAGGGGCGAGGAATTCACCCCTCCACTTT. Protein sequence: CASTVTGARNSPLHF.

The chain carries TRBV20-1 and TRBJ2-7; D is unclear. The germline V gene encodes CDR1 DFQATT and CDR2 SNEGSKA (reference sequence). The length of the CDR3 is 16 residues. V was cut by 0 bases and J by 2 bases, with 17 bases left in between. In nucleotides, the CDR3 is TGCAGTGCTAGAGATAACGGGCAGCACCGAGCCTACGAGCAGTACTTC. This translates into CSARDNGQHRAYEQYF.

The rearrangement links TRBV20-1 to TRBJ1-4, with 7 bases matching TRBD1. V shed 6 bases and J 7 bases; nucleotides not matched to a gene: 14. There are 15 residues in the CDR3. Germline V gene data show CDR1 as DFQATT and CDR2 as SNEGSKA (reference sequence). CDR3 bases: TGCAGTGCCCGAAGCATAGGGGGCAGGGGTGAAAAACTGTTTTTT. Its protein is CSARSIGGRGEKLFF.

This clonotype showed up just a few times. V and J are TRBV21-1 and TRBJ2-5; the table's TRBD1 call for D was not verified on the DNA. TRBV21-1 is a recognized pseudogene. This CDR3 has 17 amino acids. The CDR3 is CASSPLPPDRTEETQYF. Here the CDR3 DNA reads TGTGCCAGCAGCCCCCTACCCCCGGACAGAACAGAAGAGACCCAGTACTTC.

This clonotype occurred a few times. V and J are TRBV6-5 and TRBJ1-4; D gene uncertain. This CDR3 contains 14 residues. The germline CDR1 and CDR2 sequences are MNHEY and SVGAGI. V was trimmed by 6 bases and J by 8 bases, leaving 16 bases between them. The CDR3 nucleotides read TGTGCCAGCAGCCCCGGCCGCCAGGAAGAAAAACTGTTTTTT. It is translated as CASSPGRQEEKLFF.

CDR3 protein: CSAPISGGWNEQFF. In DNA form, the CDR3 reads TGCAGTGCTCCGATCTCGGGGGGCTGGAATGAGCAGTTCTTC. The chain joins TRBV20-1 to TRBJ2-1, with a possible D match to TRBD2 (7 bases). The germline CDR1 and CDR2 sequences are DFQATT and SNEGSKA (reference sequence). The CDR3 has 14 residues. V lost 5 bases and J lost 7, with 18 bases in between.

The V gene is TRBV7-2, the J gene TRBJ2-5; D not resolved. The CDR3 has 14 residues. Germline CDR1 is SGHTA and CDR2 is FQGNSA. Between the trimmed V and J ends, which lost 1 base and 5 bases, there was a span of 11 bases. The CDR3 DNA follows: TGTGCCAGCAGCTTAGGAGGCAATAGGGAGACCCAGTACTTC. As protein: CASSLGGNRETQYF.

V usage is TRBV27 and J usage is TRBJ2-7, with D possibly matching TRBD2 (6 bases). The V and J ends lost 0 bases and 2 bases respectively, with 11 bases between them. Germline V gene lookup returns CDR1 MNHEY and CDR2 SMNVEV (reference sequence). This CDR3 spans 15 amino acids. Here the CDR3 reads CASSLSRWRAYEQYF. The CDR3 bases are TGTGCCAGCAGTTTATCCCGCTGGAGGGCCTACGAGCAGTACTTC.